This record looks at one TCR beta chain sequence and its context. Losses at the gene ends were 3 bases for V and 3 bases for J; bases not matched to a gene: 1. CDR3 length: 13 amino acids. CDR1 and CDR2 (germline): SQVTM, ANQGSEA. Here immunoSEQ multiplex PCR was the method, and the copy in TCRdb shows in-frame clones only, minus some. The sample consists of around 130,000 clones, about 93% of them appearing once. The sample originates from a study of T cell responses to AZD1222 COVID-19 vaccine. The specimen comprised peripheral blood, sampled on day 0 of AZD1222 vaccination. The gene calls are TRBV29-1 and TRBJ2-3, with TRBD1 identical over 9 bases. This receptor was taken from an adult in good health. The chain's CDR3 is CSVDGTGTDTQYF. In nucleotides, the CDR3 is TGCAGCGTTGATGGGACAGGGACAGATACGCAGTATTTT.